This TCR beta chain was recovered during a study of shared clonotypes between healthy human individuals. Study results and caveats: Generation of non-shared clonotypes was less probable than generation of clonotypes shared by all four donors. Memory subsets generally showed lower estimated richness than naive subsets. Naive CD4 clonotypes were shared across a handful of donors at about 5.2%.

Method: immunoSEQ multiplex PCR; TCRdb's copy keeps in-frame clones and lacks some. The repertoire holds some 1.5 million clones, with approximately 97% as singletons. Trimming at V came to 8 bases and at J to 0 bases, leaving 6 bases not matched to a gene. The CDR3 contains 14 residues. Germline assignment: CDR1 KGHSH and CDR2 LQKENI. Those who donated, Caucasian adults without exception, all lived in Nashville, Tennessee. Comment on this clone: Its target is unknown.

This clonotype originated in a man aged 25 to 40 in good health. The chain links TRBV18 to TRBJ2-7; TRBD1 agrees at 8 bases. Sequencing was done on a sample of naive CD4+ T cells sorted from blood. Subset denoted: CD45RA+ positively selected. Here the CDR3 DNA reads TGTGCCAGCCAGGGGGACAGGAGCTCCTACGAGCAGTACTTC. Protein: CASQGDRSSYEQYF.